This is a list of T cell receptor beta chains from one sample in a study of blood T cell repertoires in COVID-19. Profiled with immunoSEQ multiplex PCR; TCRdb holds only in-frame clones, not every one. The table records roughly 700,000 clones, about 87% of them present only once. Sample: peripheral blood. The receptors shown here come from a woman between 18 and 29 years old with acute or convalescent COVID-19. Both conserved end residues are part of each CDR3. The order of the fields is clone size, V gene, D gene, J gene, CDR3 DNA, CDR3 protein. D genes are given only for firm matches. Clone sizes are given selectively: once, few, many, or a class where the clone is expanded.

>-|TRBV9|TRBD2|TRBJ2-3
TGTGCCAGCAGCGCTAGCGGTTCCGTCGATACGCAGTATTTT
CASSASGSVDTQYF
>-|TRBV30|TRBD2|TRBJ2-2
TGTGCCTGGAGTGGAGAAATGCGGGGGGAAGAGAACACCGGGGAGCTGTTTTTT
CAWSGEMRGEENTGELFF
>-|TRBV28|TRBD2|TRBJ2-7
TGTGCCAGCAGACTTGGGACTAGCGGGGGATCCTACGAGCAGTACTTC
CASRLGTSGGSYEQYF
>-|TRBV6-5|-|TRBJ2-1
TGTGCCAGCAGTTACTCGGCTGGGCCCTACAATGAGCAGTTCTTC
CASSYSAGPYNEQFF
>-|TRBV19|-|TRBJ1-5
TGTGCCAGTAGTATCCCAGGGGAGAGTCAGCCCCAGCATTTT
CASSIPGESQPQHF
>few|TRBV9|TRBD1|TRBJ1-6
TGTGCCAGCAGCTTACAGGGGTACGGTTCACCCCTCCACTTT
CASSLQGYGSPLHF
>few|TRBV7-2|-|TRBJ2-1
TGTGCCAGCAGCCCGTTCAGCTCCTACAATGAGCAGTTCTTC
CASSPFSSYNEQFF
>-|TRBV6-5|-|TRBJ2-3
TGTGCCAGCAGACACCCCACAGATACGCAGTATTTT
CASRHPTDTQYF
>-|TRBV7-2|-|TRBJ2-4
TGTGCCAGCAGCCTCCTTGGGCCAGCAGCCAAAAACATTCAGTACTTC
CASSLLGPAAKNIQYF
>-|TRBV5-1|-|TRBJ2-1
TGCGCCAGCAGCTTTGATAGGAGTGAGCAGTTCTTC
CASSFDRSEQFF
>once|TRBV3-1/TRBV3-2|TRBD1|TRBJ2-7
TGTGCCAGCAGCCAGGATGTAGGGACAGGGGGATACGAGCAGTACTTC
CASSQDVGTGGYEQYF
>-|TRBV21-1|-|TRBJ1-4
TGTGCCAGCAGCAGCACAGGAAAGGGAACTAATGAAAAACTGTTTTTT
CASSSTGKGTNEKLFF
>-|TRBV23-1|-|TRBJ2-7
TGCGCCAGCGGGCAAGCCGACATTCCCTACGAGCAGTACTTC
CASGQADIPYEQYF
>once|TRBV29-1|-|TRBJ1-5
TGCAGCGTTCGACGACAGAGTTCCTCCTATAGCAATCAGCCCCAGCATTTT
CSVRRQSSSYSNQPQHF
>-|TRBV3-1/TRBV3-2|TRBD2|TRBJ2-7
TGTGCCAGCAGCCAAGACCGACGGGGGGACTACGAGCAGTACTTC
CASSQDRRGDYEQYF
>-|TRBV7-8|-|TRBJ1-6
TGTGCCAGCAGCCTTGGAGCGACCGATTCACCCCTCCACTTT
CASSLGATDSPLHF
>-|TRBV19|-|TRBJ1-1
TGTGCCAGTAGTATAGGTGGCTGGGAGAGAAACACTGAAGCTTTCTTT
CASSIGGWERNTEAFF
>-|TRBV27|-|TRBJ1-5
TGTGCCAGCAGTCCCACCTCTGTTTTTACTGGAGGGAATCAGCCCCAGCATTTT
CASSPTSVFTGGNQPQHF
>-|TRBV10-3|TRBD1|TRBJ1-3
TGTGCCATCAGTCCAGGGACAGCCTCTGGAAACACCATATATTTT
CAISPGTASGNTIYF
>-|TRBV7-9|-|TRBJ2-1
TGTGCCAGCAGCCCCTGGACTATTTCCCTCTACAATGAGCAGTTCTTC
CASSPWTISLYNEQFF
>few|TRBV4-1|TRBD1|TRBJ1-5
TGCGCCAGCAGCCAAGTAGGGACAGGGGCCCAGCCCCAGCATTTT
CASSQVGTGAQPQHF
>-|TRBV19|-|TRBJ1-2
TGTGCCAGTAGTATCAACCGGGGGAGGCATGGCTACACCTTC
CASSINRGRHGYTF
>-|TRBV19|TRBD1|TRBJ2-2
TGTGCCAGTAGTATCGGCAGGGGGACCGGGGAGCTGTTTTTT
CASSIGRGTGELFF
>-|TRBV4-1|TRBD1|TRBJ1-1
TGCGCCAGCAGCCAGATGGACAGGCAAGCTTTCTTT
CASSQMDRQAFF
>-|TRBV30|-|TRBJ1-2
TGTGCCTGGAGTGTTGACAAGCCGGACTATGGCTACACCTTC
CAWSVDKPDYGYTF
>few|TRBV9|-|TRBJ2-1
TGTGCCAGCAGCGTTAGCGGCTTCAGCTCCTACAATGAGCAGTTCTTC
CASSVSGFSSYNEQFF
>-|TRBV30|-|TRBJ1-2
TGTGCCTGGAGTGCGAGGTTAGCTAACTATGGCTACACCTTC
CAWSARLANYGYTF
>few|TRBV29-1|-|TRBJ2-7
TGCAGCGTTGTAGACGGGAACTACGAGCAGTACTTC
CSVVDGNYEQYF
>-|TRBV4-2|-|TRBJ1-2
TGTGCCAGCAGCCAAGTAAAGGGAGGGGAAACTAACTATGGCTACACCTTC
CASSQVKGGETNYGYTF
>-|TRBV7-6|-|TRBJ2-2
TGTGCCAGCAGGCGGGCCGATGCGAACACCGGGGAGCTGTTTTTT
CASRRADANTGELFF
>-|TRBV4-3|-|TRBJ1-3
TGCGCCAGCAGCCAAGGTCTTGGAAACACCATATATTTT
CASSQGLGNTIYF